This record concerns one T cell receptor beta chain sequence. This sample is drawn from a study of control samples from healthy donors and cancer patients. Libraries were prepared by immunoSEQ multiplex PCR; TCRdb keeps only in-frame clonotypes and omits some of them. In the table there are 95,000 to 130,000 clones, around 89% of which are singletons. Sequencing was done on a sample of blood. This clonotype was obtained from a woman in her seventies in good health.

DNA for the CDR3: TGTGCCAGCAGTTTAGCGGGGGGGATGGGGGAGCAGTACTTC. Translation: CASSLAGGMGEQYF. J is TRBJ2-7 and V is TRBV2, with 11 bases identical to TRBD2. The CDR3 totals 14 residues. Trimming at V came to 5 bases and at J to 7 bases, leaving 7 bases not matched to a gene. Germline V CDR1 and CDR2: SNHLY, FYNNEI.